This passage covers 26 T cell receptor beta chains from one sample sequenced in a study of cytomegalovirus exposure and HLA in healthy donors. This PCR relied on a set of 60 Vbeta primers and 13 Jbeta primers. The assay was immunoSEQ multiplex PCR, and TCRdb's table has in-frame clones only and misses some. The repertoire holds approximately 160,000 clones, with 55% to 80% as singletons. Specimen: PBMCs. The origin of the receptors is a woman aged 18-35 years in good health and CMV-seropositive.

CDR3 bases: TGTGCCAGCAGCTTAGAGTGGCGGGCAAGCTCCTACGAGCAGTACTTC. It yields the protein CASSLEWRASSYEQYF. The chain recombines TRBV7-9 with TRBJ2-7; tentative D call: TRBD2 (5 bases). V was trimmed by 1 base and J by 0 bases, leaving 13 bases between them. This CDR3 has 16 amino acids. Per the germline V gene, CDR1 is SEHNR and CDR2 is FQNEAQ (reference sequence). The full variable domain, with the rest looked up from reference TRBV7-9 and TRBJ2-7, is DTGVSQNPRHKITKRGQNVTFRCDPISEHNRLYWYRQTLGQGPEFLTYFQNEAQLEKSRLLSDRFSAERPKGSFSTLEIQRTEQGDSAMYLCASSLEWRASSYEQYFGPGTRLTVT.

This clone was counted a single time. This chain connects TRBV7-8 to TRBJ2-7; the match to TRBD1 covers 7 bases. Germline loops: CDR1 SGHVS, CDR2 FQNEAQ. The V segment lost 3 bases and the J segment 6 bases; nucleotides outside the gene matches: 5. The CDR3 has 13 residues. CDR3 region: CASSFKGAGEQYF. As DNA, the CDR3 is TGTGCCAGCAGCTTTAAGGGGGCCGGCGAGCAGTACTTC.

As regards this clone: Other DNA sequences in this specimen translate into the identical CDR3. The chain joins TRBV30 to TRBJ1-1; 7 positions agree with TRBD1. The CDR3 sequence is 13 residues long. Germline V lookup: CDR1 GTSNPN, CDR2 SVGIG (reference sequence). Trimming removed 3 bases from V and 3 bases from J; junction bases left unmatched: 4. The CDR3 bases are TGTGCCTGGAGCCCCCAGGGGGACACTGAAGCTTTCTTT. It translates to CAWSPQGDTEAFF.

The rearrangement links TRBV28 to TRBJ2-5; possibly TRBD1 for D (5 bases). This CDR3 spans 14 amino acids. Germline loops: CDR1 MDHEN, CDR2 SYDVKM. V lost 6 bases and J 4 bases, leaving 15 bases between the germline ends. The CDR3 coding sequence is TGTGCCAGCAGGTCGGCAGGGAATGGAGAGACCCAGTACTTC. Protein: CASRSAGNGETQYF.

This chain connects TRBV5-8 to TRBJ2-2; 12 bases are a match to TRBD2. The CDR3 covers 15 residues. Germline CDR1 is SGHTS and CDR2 is YDEGEE. After removal of 0 bases from V and 6 bases from J, the junction contained 0 bases not matched to a gene. CDR3 region: CASSLGLAGAGELFF. CDR3 nucleotide sequence: TGTGCCAGCAGCTTGGGACTAGCGGGAGCCGGGGAGCTGTTTTTT.

A note on this clone: The same CDR3 also results from other DNA sequences found in this sample. The rearrangement links TRBV27 to TRBJ2-5; 8 bases are a match to TRBD2. The junction had 8 bases not matched to a gene; V was cut back by 6 bases and J by 2 bases. From germline, CDR1 is MNHEY and CDR2 SMNVEV (reference sequence). The length of the CDR3 is 15 residues. The CDR3 here is CASSLSTSGQETQYF. The CDR3 DNA follows: TGTGCCAGCAGCTTGTCTACTAGCGGACAAGAGACCCAGTACTTC.

This clone has a handful of counts. This chain joins TRBV15 and TRBJ2-2; no firm D call. The CDR3 sequence is 14 residues long. Germline V gene sequence: CDR1 LNHNV, CDR2 YYDKDF (reference sequence). V was cut by 0 bases and J by 1 base, with 3 bases left in between. CDR3 DNA sequence: TGTGCCACCAGCAGAGAACAGAACACCGGGGAGCTGTTTTTT. This sequence encodes CATSREQNTGELFF.

DNA of the CDR3: TGTGCCAGCAGTGAGGGACCTACAGGGTGGACTGAAGCTTTCTTT. It encodes CASSEGPTGWTEAFF. This chain connects TRBV2 to TRBJ1-1; maybe TRBD1 (6 bases). Germline assignment: CDR1 SNHLY and CDR2 FYNNEI. Trimming removed 3 bases from V and 5 bases from J, with 16 bases in between. The CDR3 totals 15 residues.

V gene TRBV27 combines with J gene TRBJ2-3, with 7 bases that match TRBD2. The trim removed 2 bases at V and 6 bases at J, leaving 8 bases unmatched. The V gene's germline CDR1 is MNHEY and CDR2 SMNVEV (reference sequence). The CDR3 has 15 amino acids. The CDR3 DNA reads as TGTGCCAGCAGTTTAAGGACTTTGCGGGAGGATACGCAGTATTTT. Translating gives CASSLRTLREDTQYF.

This clone appeared a few times. This chain connects TRBV6-6 to TRBJ1-1; maybe TRBD1 (6 bases). Germline V lookup: CDR1 MNHNY, CDR2 SVGAGI (reference sequence). The CDR3 sequence is 12 residues long. V lost 11 bases, J lost 5 bases, and 15 bases lay in between. In DNA, the CDR3 is TGTGCCTCTAGGGGGGGTGAGACTGAAGCTTTCTTT. Its translation is CASRGGETEAFF.

The genes are TRBV21-1 and TRBJ1-1; the D call of TRBD1 is as the table states it, not checked on the DNA. TRBV21-1 is described as a pseudogene. The CDR3 covers 16 residues. CDR3 protein: CASSKWATGGNTEAFF. Written as DNA, the CDR3 is TGTGCCAGCAGCAAATGGGCGACAGGGGGTAACACTGAAGCTTTCTTT.

As DNA, the CDR3 is TGTGCCAGCAGTTTGGTCGAGGGGACTGGGGCTGAAGCTTTCTTT. This codes for CASSLVEGTGAEAFF. The rearrangement links TRBV27 to TRBJ1-1; D possibly corresponds to TRBD1 (5 bases). From germline, CDR1 is MNHEY and CDR2 SMNVEV (reference sequence). V was pared by 3 bases and J by 6 bases, with 17 bases between. CDR3 length equals 15 residues.

This clone appeared a few times. The rearrangement joins TRBV11-2 to TRBJ1-2; D is unresolved. The CDR3 is 14 residues long. Trimming pared 1 base from V and 4 bases from J, leaving 10 bases between. Germline CDR1 SGHAT, CDR2 FQNNGV. Here the CDR3 DNA reads TGTGCCAGCAGCTTAGGGGAGTTGGTCTATGGCTACACCTTC. It encodes CASSLGELVYGYTF.

J is TRBJ1-2 and V is TRBV7-9; a weak D match, TRBD1 (6 bases). The CDR3 runs 13 residues. V was pared by 1 base and J by 8 bases, with 11 bases between. CDR1 and CDR2 from the germline V gene are SEHNR and FQNEAQ (reference sequence). CDR3 DNA sequence: TGTGCCAGCAGCTTAGGGGACAACGGAGGCTACACCTTC. It is translated as CASSLGDNGGYTF.

The rearrangement joins TRBV7-8 to TRBJ2-4; D not resolved. V was cut by 3 bases and J by 13 bases, with 16 bases left in between. There are 13 residues in the CDR3. Germline CDR1 reads SGHVS; CDR2 reads FQNEAQ. CDR3 bases: TGTGCCAGCAGCTTTACACGGTTTCGGGTCCAGTACTTC. This translates into CASSFTRFRVQYF.

The chain employs TRBV30 and TRBJ2-7; D is perhaps TRBD1 (5 bases). CDR1 and CDR2 from the germline V gene are GTSNPN and SVGIG (reference sequence). Trimming pared 2 bases from V and 0 bases from J, leaving 14 bases between. The CDR3 consists of 15 residues. The CDR3 DNA reads as TGTGCCTGGAGTCCAAGGGGTCCACTCTCCTACGAGCAGTACTTC. This sequence encodes CAWSPRGPLSYEQYF.

This chain joins TRBV5-1 and TRBJ2-5, with D perhaps TRBD2 (6 bases). The germline V and J ends were trimmed by 2 bases and 2 bases, with 10 bases remaining between them. Germline CDR1 and CDR2: SGHRS and YFSETQ. The CDR3 covers 14 residues. CDR3 amino acids: CASSFSRGQETQYF. The CDR3 nucleotides read TGCGCCAGCAGCTTTAGTCGGGGGCAAGAGACCCAGTACTTC.

The chain couples TRBV30 to TRBJ2-2, with 11 nucleotides matching TRBD2. This CDR3 is built from 16 residues. CDR1 GTSNPN and CDR2 SVGIG come from the germline V gene (reference sequence). V was pared by 4 bases and J by 1 base, with 5 bases of the junction left unmatched. The CDR3 protein is CAWITLAGGNTGELFF. In DNA form, the CDR3 reads TGTGCCTGGATCACCCTAGCGGGAGGGAACACCGGGGAGCTGTTTTTT.

The CDR3 DNA reads as TGTGCCAGCTCTCCCACGAGGGACTATGGCTACACCTTC. It translates to CASSPTRDYGYTF. The J gene is TRBJ1-2, the V gene TRBV6-1; D is unresolved. There are 13 residues in the CDR3. The germline CDR1 and CDR2 sequences are MNHNS and SASEGT. The V and J ends lost 8 bases and 3 bases respectively, with 13 bases between them.

This chain connects TRBV7-8 to TRBJ1-2; possible D gene TRBD1, 6 bases. CDR1 and CDR2 (germline): SGHVS, FQNEAQ. There are 15 residues in the CDR3. The V gene lost 2 bases and the J gene lost 0 bases, with 10 bases spanning the gap. The CDR3 sequence: CASSLRGLANYGYTF. CDR3 coding DNA: TGTGCCAGCAGCTTAAGGGGGTTAGCTAACTATGGCTACACCTTC.

This chain uses TRBV7-9 with TRBJ1-6; D unresolved. CDR3 length: 15 amino acids. Trimming left V 4 bases short and J 11 bases short, with 18 bases between. Germline CDR1 SEHNR, CDR2 FQNEAQ (reference sequence). CDR3 bases: TGTGCCAGCAGCTCTACGGAGAGCCTGAGTCCACCCCTCCACTTT. The encoded protein is CASSSTESLSPPLHF.

The V gene is TRBV5-8, the J gene TRBJ2-1, with TRBD1 matching 7 bases. With V trimmed by 6 bases and J by 4 bases, 10 bases remained unmatched. Germline CDR1 SGHTS, CDR2 YDEGEE. This CDR3 is built from 15 residues. The DNA of the CDR3 is TGTGCCAGCAAATGGGACAGCACGTCATACAATGAGCAGTTCTTC. This codes for CASKWDSTSYNEQFF.

V and J are TRBV11-2 and TRBJ2-7, with TRBD1 identical over 8 bases. The CDR3 totals 16 residues. V trimming: 4 bases; J trimming: 3 bases; junction bases outside the gene matches: 11. CDR1 is SGHAT, CDR2 FQNNGV, per germline. The CDR3 region is CASSSKLTGVIYEQYF. DNA for the CDR3: TGTGCCAGCAGCTCGAAGCTGACAGGGGTTATCTACGAGCAGTACTTC.

V is TRBV19 and J is TRBJ1-2, with unresolved D. The CDR3 spans 13 residues. V was shortened by 3 bases and J by 4 bases, with 9 bases between the two germline ends. CDR1 LNHDA and CDR2 SQIVND come from the germline V gene (reference sequence). The CDR3 spells CASSIEWSYGYTF. CDR3 in DNA: TGTGCCAGTAGTATCGAGTGGAGCTATGGCTACACCTTC.

This clone was counted only a few times. V is TRBV10-3 and J is TRBJ2-7, with a possible D match to TRBD1 (5 bases). The CDR3 contains 14 residues. Per the germline V gene, CDR1 is ENHRY and CDR2 is SYGVKD. Trimming took 2 bases from V and 5 from J, leaving 13 bases between them. CDR3 DNA sequence: TGTGCCATCAGTGAGGCGGACATCGTCCACGAGCAGTACTTC. Protein: CAISEADIVHEQYF.

V gene TRBV7-9 combines with J gene TRBJ2-7; 11 bases are shared with TRBD1. Trimming cost V 5 bases and J 3 bases; bases outside gene matches: 0. In germline, CDR1 is SEHNR, CDR2 FQNEAQ (reference sequence). The CDR3 totals 13 residues. CDR3 sequence reads: CASSGTGGYEQYF. CDR3 nucleotides: TGTGCCAGCAGCGGGACAGGGGGCTACGAGCAGTACTTC.